Described below is a single T cell receptor (beta chain) sequence and its context. No antigen is known for it. The data stem from a study of persistence of HIV-infected CD4 T cells. Overall study: A median of 8 years of suppressive ART preceded sampling.

Lysates of CMV-infected fibroblasts at 9.5 to 10 ug/mL stimulated these cells. Memory cells lacking CD40L and CD69 with high CD45RO were sorted. Undetectable plasma HIV-1 RNA below 50 copies/mL lasted at least 4 years. Donors had CD4+ T cell counts above 400 cells/uL and were CMV-seropositive. Sequencing used immunoSEQ version 4 in survey mode. Sequencing used immunoSEQ multiplex PCR; TCRdb keeps in-frame clones, though not all of them. The data show under 60,000 clones, about 80% seen once. Whole-study findings and limits: CMV- and Gag-responding cells had lower TCRbeta richness than CD3/CD28-responding cells.

The sample was CD4+ T cells sorted from PBMCs after 18-hour stimulation, taken from a patient who received antiretroviral therapy. The sequence came from an adult man with HIV who was CMV-seropositive.

In DNA, the CDR3 is TGTGCCAGCAGCGATAGGTCAAACTATGGCTACACCTTC. Protein sequence: CASSDRSNYGYTF. The rearrangement uses TRBV6-6 and TRBJ1-2; no clear D gene. Germline values: CDR1 MNHNY, CDR2 SVGAGI (reference sequence). This CDR3 region has 13 residues. With 6 bases removed from V and 2 bases from J, the gap between germline ends came to 10 bases.